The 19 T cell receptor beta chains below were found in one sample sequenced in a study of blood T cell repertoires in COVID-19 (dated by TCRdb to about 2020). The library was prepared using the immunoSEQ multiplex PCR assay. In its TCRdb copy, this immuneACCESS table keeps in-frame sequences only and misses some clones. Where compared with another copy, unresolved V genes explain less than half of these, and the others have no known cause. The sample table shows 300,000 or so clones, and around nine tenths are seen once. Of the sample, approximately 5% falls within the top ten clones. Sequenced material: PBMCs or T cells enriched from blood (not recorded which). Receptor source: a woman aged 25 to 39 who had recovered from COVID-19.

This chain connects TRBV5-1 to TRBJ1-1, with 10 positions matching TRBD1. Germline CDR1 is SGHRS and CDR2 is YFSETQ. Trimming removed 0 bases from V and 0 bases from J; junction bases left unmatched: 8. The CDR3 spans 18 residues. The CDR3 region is CASSLGWDRGTVNTEAFF. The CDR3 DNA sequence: TGCGCCAGCAGCTTGGGATGGGACAGGGGTACGGTGAACACTGAAGCTTTCTTT.

CDR3 sequence: CASSPNNLDRKTEAFF. DNA of the CDR3: TGCGCCAGCAGCCCAAATAACCTGGACAGGAAGACTGAAGCTTTCTTT. This rearrangement joins TRBV5-1 to TRBJ1-1; 7 nucleotides match TRBD1. Germline CDR1 is SGHRS and CDR2 is YFSETQ. The CDR3 sequence is 16 residues long. V was pared by 4 bases and J by 5 bases, with 14 bases of the junction left unmatched.

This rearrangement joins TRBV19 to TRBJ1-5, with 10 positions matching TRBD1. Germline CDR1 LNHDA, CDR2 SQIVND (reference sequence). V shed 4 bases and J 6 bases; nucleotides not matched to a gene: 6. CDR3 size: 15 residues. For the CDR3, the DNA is TGTGCCAGTAGTACCTCCGGGACAGGGGTTCAGCCCCAGCATTTT. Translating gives CASSTSGTGVQPQHF.

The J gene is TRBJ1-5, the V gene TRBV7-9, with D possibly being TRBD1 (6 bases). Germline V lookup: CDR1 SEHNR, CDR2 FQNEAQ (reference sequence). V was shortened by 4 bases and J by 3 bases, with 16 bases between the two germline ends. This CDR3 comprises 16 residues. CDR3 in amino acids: CASSSNTGPINQPQHF. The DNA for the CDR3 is TGTGCCAGCAGCTCCAACACAGGGCCGATCAATCAGCCCCAGCATTTT.

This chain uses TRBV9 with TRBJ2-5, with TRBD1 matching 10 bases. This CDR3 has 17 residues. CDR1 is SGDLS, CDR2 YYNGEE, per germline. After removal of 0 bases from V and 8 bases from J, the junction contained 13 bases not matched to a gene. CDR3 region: CASSVARGQGEERTQYF. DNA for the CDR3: TGTGCCAGCAGCGTAGCTCGAGGACAGGGGGAGGAGAGAACCCAGTACTTC.

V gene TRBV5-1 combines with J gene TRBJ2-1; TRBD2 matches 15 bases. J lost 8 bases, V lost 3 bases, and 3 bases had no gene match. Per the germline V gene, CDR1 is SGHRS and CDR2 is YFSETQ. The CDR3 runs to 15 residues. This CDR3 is CASSWTSGGAHEQFF. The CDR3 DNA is TGCGCCAGCAGCTGGACTAGCGGGGGGGCGCATGAGCAGTTCTTC.

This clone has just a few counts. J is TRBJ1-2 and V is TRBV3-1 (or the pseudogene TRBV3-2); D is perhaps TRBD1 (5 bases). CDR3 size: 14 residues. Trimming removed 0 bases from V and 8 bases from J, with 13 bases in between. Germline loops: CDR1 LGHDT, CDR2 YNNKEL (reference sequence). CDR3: CASSQEARAKGYTF. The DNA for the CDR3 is TGTGCCAGCAGCCAAGAAGCCAGGGCGAAAGGCTACACCTTC.

The DNA for the CDR3 is TGCGCCAGCAGCTTGGGCGCAGCGGGGGGAATGCAAGAGACCCAGTACTTC. This codes for CASSLGAAGGMQETQYF. The chain is built from TRBV5-1 and TRBJ2-5, with 9 positions matching TRBD2. Unmatched junction bases numbered 8, after V lost 0 bases and J lost 2 bases. The CDR3 is 17 residues long. The V gene's germline CDR1 is SGHRS and CDR2 YFSETQ.

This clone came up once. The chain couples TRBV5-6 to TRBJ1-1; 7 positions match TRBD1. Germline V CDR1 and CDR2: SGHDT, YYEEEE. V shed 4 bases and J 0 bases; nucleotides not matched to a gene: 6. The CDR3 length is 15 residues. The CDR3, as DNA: TGTGCCAGCAGCCCCGCCGGGACAGTGAACACTGAAGCTTTCTTT. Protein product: CASSPAGTVNTEAFF.

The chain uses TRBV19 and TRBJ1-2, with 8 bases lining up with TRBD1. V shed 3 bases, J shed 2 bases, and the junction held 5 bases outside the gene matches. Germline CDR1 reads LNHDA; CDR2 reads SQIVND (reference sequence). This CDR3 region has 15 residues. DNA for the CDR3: TGTGCCAGTAGTATTTCAGGGGGCACCAACTATGGCTACACCTTC. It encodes CASSISGGTNYGYTF.

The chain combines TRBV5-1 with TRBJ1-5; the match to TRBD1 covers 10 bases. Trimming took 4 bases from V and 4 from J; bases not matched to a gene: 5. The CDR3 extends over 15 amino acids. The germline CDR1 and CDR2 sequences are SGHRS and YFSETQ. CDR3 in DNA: TGCGCCAGCAGCCCCGGGACAGGGGTTAATCAGCCCCAGCATTTT. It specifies CASSPGTGVNQPQHF.

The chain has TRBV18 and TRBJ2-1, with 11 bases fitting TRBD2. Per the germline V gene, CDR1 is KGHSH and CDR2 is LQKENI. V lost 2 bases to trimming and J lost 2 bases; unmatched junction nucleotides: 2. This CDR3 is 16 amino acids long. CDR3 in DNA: TGTGCCAGCTCACCATTACTAGCGGGAGCCTACAATGAGCAGTTCTTC. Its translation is CASSPLLAGAYNEQFF.

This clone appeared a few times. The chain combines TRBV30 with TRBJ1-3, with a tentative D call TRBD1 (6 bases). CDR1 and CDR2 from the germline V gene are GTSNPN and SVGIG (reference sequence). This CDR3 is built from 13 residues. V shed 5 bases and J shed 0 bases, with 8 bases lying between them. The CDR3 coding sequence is TGTGCCTGGGGGGGCATCTCTGGAAACACCATATATTTT. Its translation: CAWGGISGNTIYF.

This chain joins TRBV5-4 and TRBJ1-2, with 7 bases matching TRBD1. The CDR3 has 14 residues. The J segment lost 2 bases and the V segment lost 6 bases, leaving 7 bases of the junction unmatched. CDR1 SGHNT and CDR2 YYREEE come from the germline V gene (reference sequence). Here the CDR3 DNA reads TGTGCCAGCACCCTTCGACAGGGAAACTATGGCTACACCTTC. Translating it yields CASTLRQGNYGYTF.

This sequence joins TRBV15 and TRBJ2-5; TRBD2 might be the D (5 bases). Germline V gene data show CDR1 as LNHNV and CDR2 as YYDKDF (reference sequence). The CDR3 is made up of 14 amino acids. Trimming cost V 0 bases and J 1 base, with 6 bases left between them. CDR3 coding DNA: TGTGCCACCAGCAGAGAGAGCGGCCAAGAGACCCAGTACTTC. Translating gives CATSRESGQETQYF.

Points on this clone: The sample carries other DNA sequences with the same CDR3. Here the CDR3 DNA reads TGTGCCAGCAGCCAAACAGGGGCCGGGGAGCTGTTTTTT. It is translated as CASSQTGAGELFF. The chain couples TRBV7-9 to TRBJ2-2, with 7 bases matching TRBD1. The V gene's germline CDR1 is SEHNR and CDR2 FQNEAQ (reference sequence). The CDR3 totals 13 residues. V lost 5 bases, J lost 6 bases, and 3 bases stayed unmatched.

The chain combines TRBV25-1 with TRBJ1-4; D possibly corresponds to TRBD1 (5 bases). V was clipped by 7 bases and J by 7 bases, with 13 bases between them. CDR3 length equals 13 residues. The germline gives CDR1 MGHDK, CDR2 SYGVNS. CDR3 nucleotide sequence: TGTGCCAGCACCGCCGGGGGGGGTGAAAAACTGTTTTTT. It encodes CASTAGGGEKLFF.

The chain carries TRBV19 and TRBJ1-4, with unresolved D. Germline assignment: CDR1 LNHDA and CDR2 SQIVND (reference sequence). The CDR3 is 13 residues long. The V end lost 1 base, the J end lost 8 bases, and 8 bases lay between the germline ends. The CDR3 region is CASSIVFGEKLFF. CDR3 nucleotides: TGTGCCAGTAGTATAGTCTTCGGGGAAAAACTGTTTTTT.

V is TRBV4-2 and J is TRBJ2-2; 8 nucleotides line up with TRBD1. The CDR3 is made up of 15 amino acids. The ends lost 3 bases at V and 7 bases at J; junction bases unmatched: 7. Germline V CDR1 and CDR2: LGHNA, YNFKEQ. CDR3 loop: CASSQAGTGIGELFF. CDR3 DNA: TGTGCCAGCAGCCAGGCCGGGACAGGCATCGGGGAGCTGTTTTTT.